Each of the 3 T cell receptor beta chains below was sequenced from the same sample in a study of cytomegalovirus exposure and HLA in healthy donors. In the PCR, 60 Vbeta and 13 Jbeta primers were used. Method: immunoSEQ multiplex PCR; TCRdb's copy keeps in-frame clones and lacks some. The table records 150,000 to 200,000 clones, about four fifths of them present only once. The sequenced material came from PBMCs. Receptors were obtained from a man aged 18 to 29 in good health and CMV-seronegative.

The rearrangement links TRBV19 to TRBJ1-2; 8 nucleotides align to TRBD1. The CDR3 runs 15 residues. V shed 0 bases and J 8 bases; nucleotides not matched to a gene: 8. Germline V gene sequence: CDR1 LNHDA, CDR2 SQIVND (reference sequence). This CDR3 reads CASSIDQDRVNGYTF. For the CDR3, the DNA is TGTGCCAGTAGTATAGATCAGGACAGGGTTAACGGCTACACCTTC.

J is TRBJ1-2 and V is TRBV7-6; a weak D match, TRBD1 (6 bases). The germline V and J ends were trimmed by 2 bases and 3 bases, with 19 bases remaining between them. Germline V gene lookup returns CDR1 SGHVS and CDR2 FNYEAQ. This CDR3 comprises 17 residues. The CDR3 protein is CASSLQGFVTNDYGYTF. For the CDR3, the DNA is TGTGCCAGCAGCTTACAGGGGTTCGTAACAAACGACTATGGCTACACCTTC.

The rearrangement links TRBV29-1 to TRBJ1-3; perhaps TRBD1 as D (5 bases). The germline gives CDR1 SQVTM, CDR2 ANQGSEA. The ends were cut back, 7 bases at V and 4 bases at J, with 14 bases in the middle. The CDR3 consists of 13 residues. The CDR3 DNA reads TGCAGCGCCGTAGACAGAGTGGGAAACACCATATATTTT. Its protein product is CSAVDRVGNTIYF.